This TCR beta chain is from a study of tumor T cells in aggressive B-cell lymphoma. Assay used: immunoSEQ multiplex PCR; TCRdb lists only in-frame clones, some missing. This sample has roughly 10,000 clones, with roughly 91% found just once. Germline values: CDR1 SGHNT, CDR2 YYREEE (reference sequence). The CDR3 length is 16 residues. With 2 bases clipped from V and 3 bases from J, the junction kept 9 bases outside the gene matches. This clonotype was obtained from an adult with diffuse large B cell lymphoma. The sample was tumor tissue. The chain carries TRBV5-4 and TRBJ2-3; TRBD1 matches at 7 bases. In nucleotides, the CDR3 is TGTGCCAGCAGCTTCCTGGGGACAGACATTACAGATACGCAGTATTTT. The encoded protein is CASSFLGTDITDTQYF.